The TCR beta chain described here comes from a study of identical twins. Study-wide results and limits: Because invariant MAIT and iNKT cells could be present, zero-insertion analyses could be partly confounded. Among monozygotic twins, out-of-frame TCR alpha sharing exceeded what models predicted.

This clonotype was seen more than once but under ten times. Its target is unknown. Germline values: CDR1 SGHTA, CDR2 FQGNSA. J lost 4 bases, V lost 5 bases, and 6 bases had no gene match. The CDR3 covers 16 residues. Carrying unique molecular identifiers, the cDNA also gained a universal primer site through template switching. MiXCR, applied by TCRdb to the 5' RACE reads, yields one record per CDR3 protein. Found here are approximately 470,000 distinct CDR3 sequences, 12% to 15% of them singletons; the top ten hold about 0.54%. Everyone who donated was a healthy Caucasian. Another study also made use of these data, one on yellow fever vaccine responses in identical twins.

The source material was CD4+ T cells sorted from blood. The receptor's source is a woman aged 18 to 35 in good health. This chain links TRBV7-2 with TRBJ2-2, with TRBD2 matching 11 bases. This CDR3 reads CASSALAGGTTGELFF. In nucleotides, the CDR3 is TGTGCCAGCAGCGCTCTAGCGGGAGGAACCACCGGGGAGCTGTTTTTT.